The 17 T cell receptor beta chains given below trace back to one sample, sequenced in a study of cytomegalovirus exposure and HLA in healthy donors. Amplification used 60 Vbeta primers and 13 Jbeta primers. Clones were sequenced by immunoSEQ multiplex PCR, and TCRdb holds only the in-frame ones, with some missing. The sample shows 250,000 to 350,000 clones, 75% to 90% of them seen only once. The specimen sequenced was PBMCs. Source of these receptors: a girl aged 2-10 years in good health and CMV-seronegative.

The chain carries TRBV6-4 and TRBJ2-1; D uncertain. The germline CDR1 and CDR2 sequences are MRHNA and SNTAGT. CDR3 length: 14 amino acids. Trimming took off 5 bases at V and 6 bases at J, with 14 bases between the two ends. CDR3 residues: CASSPRRGGNEQFF. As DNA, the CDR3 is TGTGCCAGCAGTCCCAGACGCGGCGGCAATGAGCAGTTCTTC.

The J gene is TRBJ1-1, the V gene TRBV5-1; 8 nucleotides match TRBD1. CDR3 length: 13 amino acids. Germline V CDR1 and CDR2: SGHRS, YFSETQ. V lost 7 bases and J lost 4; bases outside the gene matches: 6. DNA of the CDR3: TGCGCCAGCGGGACCACAGGGGGCACTGAAGCTTTCTTT. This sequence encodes CASGTTGGTEAFF.

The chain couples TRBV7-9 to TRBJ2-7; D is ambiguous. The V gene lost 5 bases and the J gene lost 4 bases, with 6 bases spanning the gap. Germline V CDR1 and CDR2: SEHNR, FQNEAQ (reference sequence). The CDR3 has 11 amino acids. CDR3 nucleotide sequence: TGTGCCAGCAGCGACTTGTACGAGCAGTACTTC. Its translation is CASSDLYEQYF.

The CDR3 DNA is TGTGCCAGCAGTAAACAGGGGGCTCGAACTTTACGCGAGCAGTACTTC. It encodes CASSKQGARTLREQYF. The chain uses TRBV27 and TRBJ2-7, with 9 bases fitting TRBD1. V lost 5 bases and J lost 6; bases outside the gene matches: 14. Per germline, CDR1 MNHEY and CDR2 SMNVEV (reference sequence). This CDR3 spans 16 amino acids.

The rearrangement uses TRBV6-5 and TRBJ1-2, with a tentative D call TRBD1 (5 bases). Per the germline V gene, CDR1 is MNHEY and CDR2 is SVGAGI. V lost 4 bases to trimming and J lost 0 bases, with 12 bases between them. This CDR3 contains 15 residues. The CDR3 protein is CASSFTGESNYGYTF. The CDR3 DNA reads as TGTGCCAGCAGTTTTACAGGAGAATCTAACTATGGCTACACCTTC.

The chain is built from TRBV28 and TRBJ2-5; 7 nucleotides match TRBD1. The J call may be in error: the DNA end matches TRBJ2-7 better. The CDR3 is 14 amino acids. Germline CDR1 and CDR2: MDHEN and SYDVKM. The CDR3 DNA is TGTGCCACCTACGACAGGGACGCTTTCTACGAGCAGTACTTC. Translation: CATYDRDAFYEQYF.

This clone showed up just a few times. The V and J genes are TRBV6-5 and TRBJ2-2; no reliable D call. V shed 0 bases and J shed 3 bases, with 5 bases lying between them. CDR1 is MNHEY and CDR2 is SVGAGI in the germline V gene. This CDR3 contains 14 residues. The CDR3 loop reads CASSYSSDTGELFF. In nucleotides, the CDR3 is TGTGCCAGCAGTTACTCTTCAGACACCGGGGAGCTGTTTTTT.

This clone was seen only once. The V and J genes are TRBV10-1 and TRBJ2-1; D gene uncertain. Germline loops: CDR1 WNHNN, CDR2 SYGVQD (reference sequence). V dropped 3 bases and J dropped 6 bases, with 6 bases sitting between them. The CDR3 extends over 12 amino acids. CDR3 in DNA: TGCGCCAGCAGTGACTATTCCAATGAGCAGTTCTTC. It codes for CASSDYSNEQFF.

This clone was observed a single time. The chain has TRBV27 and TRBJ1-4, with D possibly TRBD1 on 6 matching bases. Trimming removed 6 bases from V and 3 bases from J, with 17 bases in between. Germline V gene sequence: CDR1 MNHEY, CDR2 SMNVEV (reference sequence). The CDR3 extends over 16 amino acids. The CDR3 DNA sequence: TGTGCCAGCAGAGTTACAGGGTGGTTGGCTAATGAAAAACTGTTTTTT. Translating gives CASRVTGWLANEKLFF.

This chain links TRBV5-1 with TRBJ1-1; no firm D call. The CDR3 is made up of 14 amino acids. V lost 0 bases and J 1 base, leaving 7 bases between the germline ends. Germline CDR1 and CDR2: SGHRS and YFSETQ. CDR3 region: CASSLAYGNTEAFF. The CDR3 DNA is TGCGCCAGCAGCTTGGCCTACGGGAACACTGAAGCTTTCTTT.

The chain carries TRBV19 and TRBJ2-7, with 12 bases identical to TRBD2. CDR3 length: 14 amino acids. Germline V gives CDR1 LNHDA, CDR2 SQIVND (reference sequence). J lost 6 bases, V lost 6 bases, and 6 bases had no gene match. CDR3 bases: TGTGCCAGTAGACCACTAGCGGGAGGACGCGAGCAGTACTTC. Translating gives CASRPLAGGREQYF.

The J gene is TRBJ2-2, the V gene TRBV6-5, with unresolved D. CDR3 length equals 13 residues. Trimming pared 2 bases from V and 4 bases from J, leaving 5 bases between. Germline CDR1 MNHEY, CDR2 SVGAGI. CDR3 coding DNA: TGTGCCAGCAGTTACGAGGTCACCGGGGAGCTGTTTTTT. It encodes CASSYEVTGELFF.

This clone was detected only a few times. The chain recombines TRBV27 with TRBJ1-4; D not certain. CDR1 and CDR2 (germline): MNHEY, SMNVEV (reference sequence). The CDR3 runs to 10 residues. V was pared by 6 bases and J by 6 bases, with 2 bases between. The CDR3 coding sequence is TGTGCCAGCAGCGATGAAAAACTGTTTTTT. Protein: CASSDEKLFF.

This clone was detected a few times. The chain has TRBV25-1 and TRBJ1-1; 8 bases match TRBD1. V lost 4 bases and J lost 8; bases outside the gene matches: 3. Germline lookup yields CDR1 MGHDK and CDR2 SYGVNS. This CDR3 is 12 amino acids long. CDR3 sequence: CASSVGTGEAFF. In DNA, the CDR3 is TGTGCCAGCAGTGTCGGGACAGGAGAAGCTTTCTTT.

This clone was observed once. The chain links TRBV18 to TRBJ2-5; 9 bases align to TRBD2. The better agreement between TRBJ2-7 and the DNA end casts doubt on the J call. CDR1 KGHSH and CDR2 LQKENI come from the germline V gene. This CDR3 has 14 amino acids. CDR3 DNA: TGTGCCAGCTCACCTAGCGGGAGCTCCTACGAGCAGTACTTC. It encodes CASSPSGSSYEQYF.

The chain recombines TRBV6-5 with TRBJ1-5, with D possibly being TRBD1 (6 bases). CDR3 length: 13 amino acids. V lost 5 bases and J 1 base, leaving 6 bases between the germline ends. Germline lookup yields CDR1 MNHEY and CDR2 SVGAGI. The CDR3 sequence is CASSTGSNQPQHF. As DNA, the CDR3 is TGTGCCAGCAGTACAGGGAGCAATCAGCCCCAGCATTTT.

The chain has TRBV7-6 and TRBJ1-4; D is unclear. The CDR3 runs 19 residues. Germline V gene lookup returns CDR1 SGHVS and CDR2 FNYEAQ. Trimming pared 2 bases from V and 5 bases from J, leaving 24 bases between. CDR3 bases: TGTGCCAGCAGCTTAATTGATGGATGGAACACGGGTAGAAATGAAAAACTGTTTTTT. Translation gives CASSLIDGWNTGRNEKLFF.